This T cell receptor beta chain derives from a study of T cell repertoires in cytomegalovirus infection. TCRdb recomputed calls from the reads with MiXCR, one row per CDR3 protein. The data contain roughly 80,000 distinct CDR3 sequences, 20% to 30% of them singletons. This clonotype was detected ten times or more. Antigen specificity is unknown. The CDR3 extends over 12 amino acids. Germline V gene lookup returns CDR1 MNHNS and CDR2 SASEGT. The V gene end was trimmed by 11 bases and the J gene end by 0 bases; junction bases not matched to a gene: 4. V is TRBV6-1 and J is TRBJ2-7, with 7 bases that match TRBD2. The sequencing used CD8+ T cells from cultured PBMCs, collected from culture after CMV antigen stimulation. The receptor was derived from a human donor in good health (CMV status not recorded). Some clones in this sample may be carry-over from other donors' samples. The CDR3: CAGGEPSYEQYF. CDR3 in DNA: TGTGCCGGGGGGGAGCCCTCCTACGAGCAGTACTTC.